The present T cell receptor (beta chain) was sequenced within a study of T cell responses to AZD1222 COVID-19 vaccine. Study-wide findings and caveats: Spike-wide coverage was observed for vaccine-associated CD4 TCRs, with dominant responses at 160-218 and 743-854. Clonal diversity was possibly underestimated, and white British individuals and females predominated among donors. Among AZD1222 vaccinees, only 5 to 7 were seropositive at baseline.

Sequenced by immunoSEQ multiplex PCR; TCRdb stores in-frame clones only, minus some. The data hold 140,000 or so clones, with around 90% observed a single time. The V gene's germline CDR1 is SGHAT and CDR2 FQDESV (reference sequence). The CDR3 loop spans 14 amino acids. Trimming took 5 bases from V and 4 from J, leaving 13 bases between them. Second doses that came at about 4 or about 12 weeks were put together. For this clone: Its antigen remains unknown.

The rearrangement joins TRBV11-1 to TRBJ2-3; D may be TRBD1 (6 bases). The sample here was peripheral blood, taken 28 days after the second AZD1222 dose. The TCR comes from an adult who received the AZD1222 COVID-19 vaccine. CDR3 sequence reads: CASSHTGFPDTQYF. The CDR3 nucleotides are TGTGCCAGCAGCCATACAGGGTTTCCAGATACGCAGTATTTT.